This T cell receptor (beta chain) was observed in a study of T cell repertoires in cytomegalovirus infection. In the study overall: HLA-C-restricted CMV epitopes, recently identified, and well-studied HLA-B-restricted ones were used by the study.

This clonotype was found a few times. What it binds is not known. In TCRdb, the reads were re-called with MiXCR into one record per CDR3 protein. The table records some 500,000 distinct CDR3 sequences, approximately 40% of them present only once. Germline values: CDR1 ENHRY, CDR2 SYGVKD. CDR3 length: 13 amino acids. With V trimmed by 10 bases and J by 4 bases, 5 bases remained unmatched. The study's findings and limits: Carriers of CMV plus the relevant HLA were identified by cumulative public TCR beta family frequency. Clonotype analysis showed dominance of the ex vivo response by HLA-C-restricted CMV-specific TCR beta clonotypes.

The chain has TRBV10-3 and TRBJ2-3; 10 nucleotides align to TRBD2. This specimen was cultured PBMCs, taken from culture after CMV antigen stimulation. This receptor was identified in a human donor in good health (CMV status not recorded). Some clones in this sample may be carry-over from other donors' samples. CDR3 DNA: TGTGCCAGTGAGCGGGAGGGCGCAGATACGCAGTATTTT. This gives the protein CASEREGADTQYF.